Presented here are 11 T cell receptor beta chains from one specimen sequenced in a study of shared T cell receptors in the human thymus. Assay used: immunoSEQ multiplex PCR; TCRdb lists only in-frame clones, some missing. The sample has some 660,000 clones, more than 70% seen once; the top ten hold 0.0094%. The sample was also reused in another study, on human thymus T cells.

The sequenced sample was thymocytes. These receptors were taken from a boy in the first two years of life with a congenital heart defect.

The V gene is TRBV14, the J gene TRBJ2-7; the match to TRBD1 covers 8 bases. Germline V gives CDR1 SGHDN, CDR2 FVKESK. This CDR3 has 16 amino acids. J lost 3 bases, V lost 1 base, and 8 bases had no gene match. CDR3 bases: TGTGCCAGCAGCCAAGGGAGGGGGGACAGGAGCTACGAGCAGTACTTC. It encodes CASSQGRGDRSYEQYF.

The chain links TRBV7-9 to TRBJ2-5; possible D gene TRBD2, 5 bases. The V gene's germline CDR1 is SEHNR and CDR2 FQNEAQ (reference sequence). Deletions cut 5 bases from V and 0 bases from J, with 19 bases between. The CDR3 covers 17 residues. CDR3 nucleotide sequence: TGTGCCAGCAGCCCCAAGGGCGGGTCCTCGTACCAAGAGACCCAGTACTTC. Protein: CASSPKGGSSYQETQYF.

The chain has TRBV30 and TRBJ2-7; D possibly corresponds to TRBD2 (5 bases). CDR1 and CDR2 from the germline V gene are GTSNPN and SVGIG (reference sequence). Trimming stripped 0 bases from V and 2 bases from J, with 14 bases between. This CDR3 region has 15 residues. The CDR3 region has the DNA TGTGCCTGGAGTGTACCTGGTAGGAGGACCTACGAGCAGTACTTC. Protein sequence: CAWSVPGRRTYEQYF.

The chain uses TRBV30 and TRBJ2-7; D perhaps matches TRBD1 (6 bases). Germline V gives CDR1 GTSNPN, CDR2 SVGIG (reference sequence). The CDR3 is made up of 13 amino acids. Trimming took off 1 base at V and 5 bases at J, with 12 bases between the two ends. The CDR3 loop reads CAWSAQTGNEQYF. In DNA, the CDR3 is TGTGCCTGGAGTGCTCAAACAGGGAACGAGCAGTACTTC.

J is TRBJ2-5 and V is TRBV7-2; tentative D call: TRBD2 (5 bases). This CDR3 has 15 residues. Looked up from germline, CDR1 is SGHTA and CDR2 is FQGNSA. Trimming took 5 bases from V and 5 from J, leaving 18 bases between them. For the CDR3, the DNA is TGTGCCAGCAGCCCCCCGGTGGCTAGCAGGGAGACCCAGTACTTC. Translating gives CASSPPVASRETQYF.

V is TRBV7-9 and J is TRBJ2-2; the D gene is possibly TRBD1 (5 bases). The CDR3 consists of 16 residues. Germline V gives CDR1 SEHNR, CDR2 FQNEAQ (reference sequence). Trimming stripped 4 bases from V and 1 base from J, with 13 bases between. The DNA for the CDR3 is TGTGCCAGCAGCTCGATGACAGCCAAGAACACCGGGGAGCTGTTTTTT. Translated, it gives CASSSMTAKNTGELFF.

The CDR3 sequence is CASSYQDSNKNIQYF. DNA of the CDR3: TGTGCCAGCAGTTATCAGGACAGCAACAAAAACATTCAGTACTTC. The chain joins TRBV6-6 to TRBJ2-4; tentative D call: TRBD1 (6 bases). The V gene lost 3 bases and the J gene lost 3 bases, with 12 bases spanning the gap. The CDR3 covers 15 residues. Germline CDR1 and CDR2: MNHNY and SVGAGI (reference sequence).

The chain carries TRBV5-6 and TRBJ2-5; tentatively, D is TRBD1 (5 bases). Germline loops: CDR1 SGHDT, CDR2 YYEEEE. Deletions cut 2 bases from V and 2 bases from J, with 10 bases between. CDR3 length: 14 amino acids. The CDR3 sequence: CASSLWGVQETQYF. The CDR3 DNA follows: TGTGCCAGCAGCTTATGGGGCGTTCAAGAGACCCAGTACTTC.

As regards this clone: The same CDR3 also results from other DNA sequences found in this sample. This rearrangement joins TRBV28 to TRBJ2-7; perhaps TRBD1 as D (6 bases). This CDR3 is built from 14 residues. The V end was cut by 2 bases, the J end by 3 bases, with 11 bases between. The germline V gene encodes CDR1 MDHEN and CDR2 SYDVKM. The CDR3, as DNA: TGTGCCAGCAGTTTACCGGGACAAAGCTACGAGCAGTACTTC. Translated: CASSLPGQSYEQYF.

This chain uses TRBV9 with TRBJ1-3, with D unresolved. This CDR3 is 13 amino acids long. Germline loops: CDR1 SGDLS, CDR2 YYNGEE. V lost 4 bases and J lost 4, with 9 bases in between. The CDR3 DNA follows: TGTGCCAGCAGCCCCCCCACAGGAAACACCATATATTTT. Its translation: CASSPPTGNTIYF.

The chain uses TRBV7-9 and TRBJ1-2; TRBD1 agrees at 7 bases. The CDR3 has 13 amino acids. J lost 6 bases, V lost 4 bases, and 5 bases had no gene match. Germline CDR1 and CDR2: SEHNR and FQNEAQ (reference sequence). The CDR3 sequence: CASSSYDRDGYTF. The DNA of the CDR3 is TGTGCCAGCAGCTCCTATGACAGGGATGGCTACACCTTC. Together with reference TRBV7-9 and TRBJ1-2, the CDR3 gives the full variable domain: DTGVSQNPRHKITKRGQNVTFRCDPISEHNRLYWYRQTLGQGPEFLTYFQNEAQLEKSRLLSDRFSAERPKGSFSTLEIQRTEQGDSAMYLCASSSYDRDGYTFGSGTRLTVV.